A selection of T cell receptor beta chains follows, all from one sample in a study of cytomegalovirus exposure and HLA in healthy donors. Data came from immunoSEQ multiplex PCR; TCRdb stores just in-frame clones and leaves some out. Counted here are under 150,000 clones, roughly 80% occurring once; the ten biggest clones make up approximately 4.2%. The material sequenced was PBMCs. These receptor sequences come from a woman aged 35 to 49 in good health and CMV-seropositive. Both conserved end residues are part of each CDR3. D genes are given only for firm matches. Part of the rows lack a size; the others show once, few, many or a class for expanded clones.

V gene	J gene	clone size	D gene	CDR3 DNA	CDR3 protein
TRBV27	TRBJ2-2	few	NA	TGTGCCAGCAGTTTGAGGGTCGGGGAGCTGTTTTTT	CASSLRVGELFF
TRBV4-3	TRBJ1-2	NA	NA	TGCGCCAGCAGCCCCAAAAGTACAGGGTCTAACTATGGCTACACCTTC	CASSPKSTGSNYGYTF
TRBV7-9	TRBJ1-1	NA	TRBD1	TGTGCCAGCAGTAAGACAGGGGGCCGGAGCACTGAAGCTTTCTTT	CASSKTGGRSTEAFF
TRBV5-6	TRBJ1-5	few	TRBD1	TGTGCCAGCAGCAGGGGGACAGAACTCTGGGCCCAGCATTTT	CASSRGTELWAQHF
TRBV4-1	TRBJ2-5	NA	TRBD1	TGCGCCAGCAGCCAAGAGGACAGGGGATTGGAGGAGACCCAGTACTTC	CASSQEDRGLEETQYF
TRBV9	TRBJ2-7	NA	NA	TGTGCCAGCAGCGTAGATGGCTTCTACGAGCAGTACTTC	CASSVDGFYEQYF
TRBV29-1	TRBJ1-2	NA	TRBD1	TGCAGCGTTAGACAGGGTCGGTATGGCTACACCTTC	CSVRQGRYGYTF
TRBV30	TRBJ1-2	NA	NA	TGTGCCTGGAGTCCCTCCGACAGGTTTTATGGCTACACCTTC	CAWSPSDRFYGYTF
TRBV4-1	TRBJ2-1	NA	NA	TGCGCCAGCAGCCAAGATGGACAGAGATACAATGAGCAGTTCTTC	CASSQDGQRYNEQFF
TRBV9	TRBJ1-5	NA	TRBD1	TGTGCCAGCATCCCAGGGGGCCCTAGCAATCAGCCCCAGCATTTT	CASIPGGPSNQPQHF
TRBV11-1	TRBJ1-1	NA	NA	TGTGCCAGCAGCTTAGACAGGTCCTTGAACACTGAAGCTTTCTTT	CASSLDRSLNTEAFF